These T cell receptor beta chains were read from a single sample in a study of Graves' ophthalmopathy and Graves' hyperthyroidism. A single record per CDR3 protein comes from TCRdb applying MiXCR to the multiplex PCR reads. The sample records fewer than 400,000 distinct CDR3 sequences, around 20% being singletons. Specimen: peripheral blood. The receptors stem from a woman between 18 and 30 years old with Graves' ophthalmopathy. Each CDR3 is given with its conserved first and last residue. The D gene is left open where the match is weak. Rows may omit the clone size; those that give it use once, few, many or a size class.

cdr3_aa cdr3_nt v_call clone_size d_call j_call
CSADQLGAEAFF TGCAGTGCCGATCAACTAGGCGCTGAAGCTTTCTTT TRBV20-1 many - TRBJ1-1
CASRPSGAGTSYEQYF TGTGCCAGCAGGCCTAGTGGGGCAGGGACTAGCTACGAGCAGTACTTC TRBV28 many TRBD2 TRBJ2-7
CASSYEGAQNYGYTF TGTGCCAGCAGTTACGAGGGGGCACAAAACTATGGCTACACCTTC TRBV6-2/TRBV6-3 few TRBD1 TRBJ1-2
CSTRTGLVTEAFF TGCAGCACCCGGACAGGGTTAGTCACTGAAGCTTTCTTT TRBV29-1 many TRBD1 TRBJ1-1
CASSLTANYGYTF TGTGCCAGCAGTTTAACAGCTAACTATGGCTACACCTTC TRBV5-1 many - TRBJ1-2
CASSLKSNQPQHF TGTGCCAGCAGTTTAAAAAGCAATCAGCCCCAGCATTTT TRBV12-3/TRBV12-4 many - TRBJ1-5
CASSLATSNQPQHF TGTGCCAGCAGTTTAGCGACGAGCAATCAGCCCCAGCATTTT TRBV27 many - TRBJ1-5
CASSYSGQPQHF TGTGCCAGCAGTTACTCGGGTCAGCCCCAGCATTTT TRBV6-2/TRBV6-3 many - TRBJ1-5
CASSERADLHYGYTF TGTGCCAGCAGTGAAAGGGCGGACCTACACTATGGCTACACCTTC TRBV28 - - TRBJ1-2
CASSLTGQGRHGYTF TGCGCCAGCAGCCTAACGGGACAGGGGAGACATGGCTACACCTTC TRBV5-1 many TRBD1 TRBJ1-2
CASSNEREAPSGEQYF TGTGCCAGCAGCAATGAGCGGGAGGCCCCCTCGGGGGAGCAGTACTTC TRBV7-9 many TRBD2 TRBJ2-7
CASRPDNDRTQYF TGTGCCAGCAGGCCGGACAACGACAGGACCCAGTACTTC TRBV12-3/TRBV12-4 many - TRBJ2-5
CASSVPPTQGELFF TGTGCCAGCAGTGTCCCCCCGACGCAAGGGGAGCTGTTTTTT TRBV28 many - TRBJ2-2
CASTPGPLHQETQYF TGTGCCAGCACCCCCGGGCCGCTGCACCAAGAGACCCAGTACTTC TRBV9 many - TRBJ2-5
CASSVSTARSNQPQHF TGTGCCAGCAGTGTTTCGACAGCGCGCAGCAATCAGCCCCAGCATTTT TRBV2 many - TRBJ1-5
CASTLGTRGRGGRYNEQFF TGTGCCAGCACTCTCGGGACTAGAGGGAGGGGGGGTCGTTACAATGAGCAGTTCTTC TRBV27 - TRBD2 TRBJ2-1
CASSSDRSSYEQYF TGCGCCAGCAGCTCAGACCGAAGCTCCTACGAGCAGTACTTC TRBV4-3 many - TRBJ2-7
CASSEDRFKETQYF TGTGCCAGTTCTGAGGACAGATTTAAAGAGACCCAGTACTTC TRBV19 - - TRBJ2-5
CASSIPRTGATGELFF TGTGCCAGCAGTATTCCCCGGACAGGGGCGACCGGGGAGCTGTTTTTT TRBV27 many TRBD1 TRBJ2-2
CASSSAGTGVHKNIQYF TGTGCCAGCAGTTCCGCCGGGACAGGGGTCCACAAAAACATTCAGTACTTC TRBV27 many TRBD1 TRBJ2-4
CASSLAAGTTEAFF TGTGCCAGCAGTTTAGCTGCAGGGACGACTGAAGCTTTCTTT TRBV12-3/TRBV12-4 many - TRBJ1-1
CASRNLGQGANYGYTF TGTGCCAGCAGAAATCTGGGACAGGGGGCGAACTATGGCTACACCTTC TRBV12-3/TRBV12-4 - TRBD1 TRBJ1-2
CASSRGGDWSEAFF TGTGCCAGCAGCAGGGGGGGTGACTGGTCTGAAGCTTTCTTT TRBV6-1 many TRBD1 TRBJ1-1
CASRTILGDTGELFF TGTGCCAGCAGAACAATCCTGGGAGACACCGGGGAGCTGTTTTTT TRBV6-2/TRBV6-3 many - TRBJ2-2
CASSSYFNQGGLEETQYF TGTGCCAGCAGCTCCTACTTTAACCAGGGGGGACTCGAAGAGACCCAGTACTTC TRBV11-2 many - TRBJ2-5
CSAILQGAGAFF TGCAGTGCTATCCTACAGGGGGCCGGGGCTTTCTTT TRBV20-1 many TRBD1 TRBJ1-1
CASSLWAGGLSQPQHF TGTGCCAGCAGTTTATGGGCAGGGGGCTTGAGTCAGCCCCAGCATTTT TRBV28 many TRBD1 TRBJ1-5